This paragraph covers one TCR beta chain sequence. This record belongs to a study of T-cell reconstitution after alpha-beta-depleted transplantation in children. CDR3 length: 13 amino acids. The V end was cut by 2 bases, the J end by 3 bases, with 5 bases between. Preparation of the TCRbeta library was carried out with unique molecular identifiers. TCRdb redid the calling of the PCR reads with MiXCR, one entry per CDR3 protein. The table records nearly 550,000 distinct CDR3 sequences, around 19% of them present only once. The chain links TRBV12-3 or TRBV12-4 to TRBJ1-5, with D unclear. This TCR derives from a human donor who donated a stem cell graft to a child with acute lymphoblastic leukemia. This specimen was PBMCs from the stem cell graft donor, taken from the stem cell graft. The CDR3 is CASSLLHNQPQHF. Here the CDR3 DNA reads TGTGCCAGCAGTTTATTGCACAATCAGCCCCAGCATTTT.